A selection of T cell receptor beta chains follows, all from one sample in a study of Tregs in tolerant kidney transplant recipients. TCRdb keeps only in-frame clones here, not all; method: immunoSEQ multiplex PCR. The sample has 35,000 to 55,000 clones; 91% are singletons. Sequencing was carried out using Tregs from blood. The receptor set was obtained from a human donor in good health. Both conserved end residues are part of each CDR3. Each record gives: V gene, D gene, clone size, J gene, CDR3 protein, CDR3 DNA. The D gene is left open where the match is weak. Not every row has a clone size; where given, it reads once, few, many or a size class.

>TRBV5-1|.|.|TRBJ2-3
CASTSISGPTDTQYF
TGCGCCAGCACCTCAATTAGCGGTCCCACAGATACGCAGTATTTT
>TRBV19|.|.|TRBJ2-3
CASSTLGDTQYF
TGTGCCAGTAGTACCCTGGGAGATACGCAGTATTTT
>TRBV10-3|.|few|TRBJ2-7
CAISELAGRNEQYF
TGTGCCATCAGTGAGTTGGCAGGTAGGAACGAGCAGTACTTC
>TRBV18|.|.|TRBJ2-1
CASSHRALGSYNEQFF
TGTGCCAGCTCACACAGAGCTCTCGGCTCCTACAATGAGCAGTTCTTC
>TRBV6-4|.|.|TRBJ2-3
CASSSVGTTDTQYF
TGTGCCAGCAGTTCCGTGGGGACCACAGATACGCAGTATTTT
>TRBV5-5|.|.|TRBJ1-2
CASSLERGRNGYTF
TGTGCCAGCAGCTTGGAGAGGGGGAGGAATGGCTACACCTTC
>TRBV11-2|.|.|TRBJ2-3
CASSTRIPGDTQYF
TGTGCCAGCAGCACTAGGATTCCGGGGGATACGCAGTATTTT
>TRBV30|.|.|TRBJ1-6
CAWSAGANSPLHF
TGTGCCTGGAGCGCGGGGGCCAATTCACCCCTCCACTTT
>TRBV6-6|.|.|TRBJ1-1
CASSYSRMGYLAFF
TGTGCCAGCAGTTACTCGAGGATGGGGTATCTTGCTTTCTTT
>TRBV18|TRBD1|.|TRBJ1-2
CASSPGTGGDYGYTF
TGTGCCAGCTCACCAGGGACAGGGGGCGACTATGGCTACACCTTC
>TRBV5-1|.|.|TRBJ1-5
CASSLGPNQPQHF
TGCGCCAGCAGCTTGGGGCCAAATCAGCCCCAGCATTTT
>TRBV18|TRBD1|once|TRBJ1-6
CASSLRTGNRNSPLHF
TGTGCCAGCTCCCTACGGACAGGGAATCGGAATTCACCCCTCCACTTT
>TRBV30|.|.|TRBJ1-5
CAWSVGITTVGISNQPQHF
TGTGCCTGGAGTGTTGGGATCACTACCGTTGGGATAAGCAATCAGCCCCAGCATTTT
>TRBV19|TRBD1|.|TRBJ2-5
CASSMWGQGRETQYF
TGTGCCAGTAGTATGTGGGGACAGGGGAGGGAGACCCAGTACTTC
>TRBV11-2|.|.|TRBJ2-3
CASSFPGPDTQYF
TGTGCCAGCAGCTTCCCTGGGCCAGATACGCAGTATTTT
>TRBV11-1|.|.|TRBJ1-1
CASSYGLSNTEAFF
TGTGCCAGCAGCTATGGCCTTTCGAACACTGAAGCTTTCTTT
>TRBV25-1|.|.|TRBJ1-3
CASSGFPISGNTIYF
TGTGCCAGCAGTGGTTTCCCGATCTCTGGAAACACCATATATTTT
>TRBV6-6|.|.|TRBJ2-3
CASRETTDTQYF
TGTGCCAGCAGGGAAACTACAGATACGCAGTATTTT
>TRBV4-1|TRBD1|.|TRBJ1-2
CASSTGTGQVYGYTF
TGCGCCAGCAGCACCGGGACAGGGCAGGTCTATGGCTACACCTTC
>TRBV21-1|.|.|TRBJ2-7
CASSITARGPYSYEQYF
TGTGCCAGCAGCATTACAGCAAGGGGACCCTACTCCTACGAGCAGTACTTC
>TRBV5-4|TRBD1|.|TRBJ1-2
CASSRDREGGYTF
TGTGCCAGCAGCCGGGACAGGGAAGGTGGCTACACCTTC
>TRBV19|.|.|TRBJ2-1
CASSKGRLANEQFF
TGTGCCAGTAGTAAGGGGAGGCTAGCCAATGAGCAGTTCTTC
>TRBV6-1|.|.|TRBJ2-5
CASSARGWETQYF
TGTGCCAGCAGTGCCAGAGGGTGGGAGACCCAGTACTTC
>TRBV6-6|.|.|TRBJ2-7
CASSYFVAGSYEQYF
TGTGCCAGCAGTTACTTTGTGGCGGGATCCTACGAGCAGTACTTC
>TRBV21-1|.|once|TRBJ2-3
CASSLRLEADTQYF
TGTGCCAGCAGCTTGCGCTTGGAGGCAGATACGCAGTATTTT
>TRBV7-2|.|.|TRBJ1-1
CASSLGNRQNTEAFF
TGTGCCAGCAGCTTAGGGAACAGGCAGAACACTGAAGCTTTCTTT
>TRBV5-1|TRBD1|.|TRBJ2-7
CASSPDRGSYEQYF
TGCGCCAGCAGCCCGGACAGGGGCTCCTACGAGCAGTACTTC
>TRBV2|.|.|TRBJ2-1
CASSVSRGFYNEQFF
TGTGCCAGCAGTGTTTCCAGGGGCTTCTACAATGAGCAGTTCTTC
>TRBV30|TRBD1|.|TRBJ2-6
CASHGTGFDSGANVLTF
TGTGCCAGCCACGGGACAGGGTTTGACTCTGGGGCCAACGTCCTGACTTTC
>TRBV6-1|TRBD1|.|TRBJ2-7
CASSEVGLGQGGYEQYF
TGTGCCAGCAGTGAAGTCGGCCTAGGACAGGGTGGGTACGAGCAGTACTTC
>TRBV19|.|.|TRBJ2-1
CASSIVARPYNEQFF
TGTGCCAGTAGTATTGTGGCGCGCCCCTACAATGAGCAGTTCTTC